This T cell receptor (beta chain) is from a study of cytomegalovirus exposure and HLA in healthy donors. On this clone itself: Its cognate antigen is unknown.

Primers: 60 Vbeta forward and 13 Jbeta reverse. Clones were sequenced by immunoSEQ multiplex PCR, and TCRdb holds only the in-frame ones, with some missing. The data contain 55,000 to 70,000 clones, roughly 74% of them singletons. Study results and caveats: Later genetic work tied a missense DCLRE1C variant to beta-chain V and J trimming. A further, later analysis showed that HLA-associated TCR beta chains (compared with equally common others) were more clonally expanded.

Trimming cost V 5 bases and J 9 bases, with 8 bases left between them. This CDR3 spans 11 amino acids. Germline V lookup: CDR1 SGHNT, CDR2 YENEEA. Sample: PBMCs. This chain joins TRBV11-3 and TRBJ2-1; weak D call: TRBD2 (6 bases). This receptor was taken from a woman in her fifties or sixties in good health and CMV-seropositive. In DNA, the CDR3 is TGTGCCAGCAGCCTCGGGAGTGAGCAGTTCTTC. Translating gives CASSLGSEQFF.